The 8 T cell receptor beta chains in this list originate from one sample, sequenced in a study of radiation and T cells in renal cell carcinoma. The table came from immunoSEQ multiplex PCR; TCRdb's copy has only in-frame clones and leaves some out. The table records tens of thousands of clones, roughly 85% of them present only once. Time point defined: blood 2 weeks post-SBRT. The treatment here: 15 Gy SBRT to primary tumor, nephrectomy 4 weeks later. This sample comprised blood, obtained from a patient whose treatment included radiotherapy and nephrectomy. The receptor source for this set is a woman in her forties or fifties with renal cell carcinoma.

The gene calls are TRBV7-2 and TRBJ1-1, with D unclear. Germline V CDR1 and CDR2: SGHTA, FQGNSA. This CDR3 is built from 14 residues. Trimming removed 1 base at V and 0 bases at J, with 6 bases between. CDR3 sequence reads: CASSLEGLNTEAFF. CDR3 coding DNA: TGTGCCAGCAGCTTAGAGGGTTTGAACACTGAAGCTTTCTTT. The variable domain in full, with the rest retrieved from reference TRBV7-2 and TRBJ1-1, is GAGVSQSPSNKVTEKGKDVELRCDPISGHTALYWYRQSLGQGLEFLIYFQGNSAPDKSGLPSDRFSAERTGGSVSTLTIQRTQQEDSAVYLCASSLEGLNTEAFFGQGTRLTVV.

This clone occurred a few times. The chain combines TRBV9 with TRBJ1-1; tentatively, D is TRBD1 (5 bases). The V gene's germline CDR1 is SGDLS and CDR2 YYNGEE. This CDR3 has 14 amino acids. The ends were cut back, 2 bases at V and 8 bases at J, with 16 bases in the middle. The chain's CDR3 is CASSVGTDRPEAFF. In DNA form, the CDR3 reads TGTGCCAGCAGCGTCGGGACTGACCGGCCCGAAGCTTTCTTT.

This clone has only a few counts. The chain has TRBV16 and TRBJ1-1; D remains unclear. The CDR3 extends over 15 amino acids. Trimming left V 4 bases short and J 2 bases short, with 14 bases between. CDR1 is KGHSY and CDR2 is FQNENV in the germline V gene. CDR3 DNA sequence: TGTGCCAGCAGCCGTTACCGGCTTTTAAACACTGAAGCTTTCTTT. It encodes CASSRYRLLNTEAFF.

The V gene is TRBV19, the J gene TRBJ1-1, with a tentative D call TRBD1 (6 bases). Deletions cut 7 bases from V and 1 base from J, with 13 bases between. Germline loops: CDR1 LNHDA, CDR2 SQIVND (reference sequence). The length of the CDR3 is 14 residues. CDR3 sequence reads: CASTGGPSNTEAFF. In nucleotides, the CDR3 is TGTGCCAGTACTGGGGGGCCTTCGAACACTGAAGCTTTCTTT.

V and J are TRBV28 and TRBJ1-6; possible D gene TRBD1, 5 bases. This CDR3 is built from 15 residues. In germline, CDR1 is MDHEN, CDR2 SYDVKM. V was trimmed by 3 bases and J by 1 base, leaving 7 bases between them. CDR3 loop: CASSLGESYNSPLHF. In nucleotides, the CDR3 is TGTGCCAGCAGTTTGGGGGAATCCTATAATTCACCCCTCCACTTT.

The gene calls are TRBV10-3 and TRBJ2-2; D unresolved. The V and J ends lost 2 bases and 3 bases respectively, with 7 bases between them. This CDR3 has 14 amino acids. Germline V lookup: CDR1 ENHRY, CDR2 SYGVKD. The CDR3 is CAISEGDYTGELFF. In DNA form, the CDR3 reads TGTGCCATCAGTGAGGGGGATTACACCGGGGAGCTGTTTTTT.

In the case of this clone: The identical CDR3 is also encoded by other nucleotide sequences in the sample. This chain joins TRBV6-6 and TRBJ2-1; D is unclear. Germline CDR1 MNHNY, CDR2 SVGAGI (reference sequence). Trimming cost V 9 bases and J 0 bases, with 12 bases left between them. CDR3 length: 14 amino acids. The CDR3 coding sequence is TGTGCCAGTTTCCTGGGTAGCTCCTACAATGAGCAGTTCTTC. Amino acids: CASFLGSSYNEQFF.

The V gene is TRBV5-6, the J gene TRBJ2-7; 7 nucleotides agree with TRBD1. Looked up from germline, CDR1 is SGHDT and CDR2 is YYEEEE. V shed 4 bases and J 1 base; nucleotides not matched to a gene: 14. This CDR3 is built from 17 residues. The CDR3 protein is CASSLELYRGWSYEQYF. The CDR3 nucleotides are TGTGCCAGCAGCCTCGAACTTTACAGGGGATGGTCCTACGAGCAGTACTTC. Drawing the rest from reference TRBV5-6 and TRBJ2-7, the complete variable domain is DAGVTQSPTHLIKTRGQQVTLRCSPKSGHDTVSWYQQALGQGPQFIFQYYEEEERQRGNFPDRFSGHQFPNYSSELNVNALLLGDSALYLCASSLELYRGWSYEQYFGPGTRLTVT.